This entry describes one T cell receptor beta chain. Antigen specificity is unknown. Repertoires were generated with immunoSEQ multiplex PCR, while TCRdb's copy carries only in-frame clones and drops some. The sample shows under 550,000 clones, about 95% of them seen only once. Each of the donors was a healthy adult who was HIV-negative and had not had a recent acute infection or vaccination. A split of CD4+ cells into CD45RA+ naive and CD45RA-negative memory subsets was performed. This sample was taken from a study of shared clonotypes between healthy human individuals. Whole-study context: Donors had three CD4 naive, three CD4 memory, two CD8 naive and one CD8 memory plate apiece.

From germline, CDR1 is SGHTA and CDR2 FQGTGA. V lost 5 bases and J lost 3, with 17 bases in between. CDR3 length: 15 residues. General observations from the study: In contrast to clonotypes shared by all four donors, non-shared clonotypes had lower generation probabilities.

This clonotype was sampled from a woman under 40 in good health. Sequencing was done on a sample of naive CD4+ T cells sorted from blood. Subset specified: CD45RA+ positively selected. The rearrangement joins TRBV7-3 to TRBJ2-7; D not certain. CDR3 region: CASSDWRGQNYEQYF. CDR3 in DNA: TGTGCCAGCAGCGACTGGCGAGGCCAAAACTACGAGCAGTACTTC.